This T cell receptor (beta chain) was captured in a study of T cells in women clearing cervical HPV infection. About the study: Case blood was drawn a median roughly 160 days after lesion detection. Only a few women had HLA typing results available. Whole-study findings and limits: Timing of associations relative to infection is unclear; T-cell subsets were not isolated.

In terms of frequency, this clone is medium-sized. The antigen remains unidentified. The read terminates 3 residues ahead of where the CDR3 ends, so the germline J gene completes it. immunoSEQ multiplex PCR used an average of around 1,100 ng genomic DNA. Only in-frame clones appear in the TCRdb table, and some are missing; sequencing was by immunoSEQ multiplex PCR. Its table lists around 15,000 clones. This CDR3 contains 12 residues. Germline values: CDR1 SQVTM, CDR2 ANQGSEA. The receptor's source is a woman aged 18-70 years with a cervical HPV16 infection that either progressed to CIN3+ or cleared (not recorded which). The chain links TRBV29-1 to TRBJ1-2; 8 nucleotides agree with TRBD1. Specimen: blood buffy coat. The CDR3 reads CSTPRTGSGYTF. Partial CDR3 DNA: TGCAGCACCCCGAGGACAGGGTCCGGC.